This T cell receptor (beta chain) was captured by sequencing in a study of early T cells in non-severe SARS-CoV-2 infection. Overall study findings and caveats: Anti-spike CD8 specificities were favored by VDJdb matching, whose results missed private and CD4 specificities.

This CDR3 contains 15 residues. Trimming cost V 6 bases and J 9 bases; bases outside gene matches: 8. Notes on this clonotype: Antigen unknown.

TCRdb ran MiXCR on the 5' RACE reads and lists one entry per CDR3 protein. Among 88,000 or so distinct CDR3 sequences listed, about 15% were seen once. The V and J genes are TRBV12-3 or TRBV12-4 and TRBJ2-1; 13 bases are shared with TRBD2. The sequenced sample consisted of whole blood. This clonotype originated in an adult who was a healthcare worker with PCR-confirmed SARS-CoV-2 infection or an uninfected control (not recorded which). CDR3 DNA: TGTGCCAGCAGGATGATGACTAGCGGGAGGCCTGAGCAGTTCTTC. This codes for CASRMMTSGRPEQFF.